This TCR beta chain was sequenced during a study of T cell repertoires in cytomegalovirus infection. Study-level information: Public TCR beta signatures were indicative of both CMV infection and a matching HLA type. Findings and limits, study-wide: Cumulative public TCR beta family frequency identified CMV carriers with the relevant HLA. CMV-specific TCR beta clonotypes restricted by HLA-C were the ones dominating the ex vivo response.

For this clonotype: No antigen is known for it.

A single record per CDR3 protein comes from TCRdb applying MiXCR to the reads. The sample comprises approximately 70,000 distinct CDR3 sequences, approximately 20% of which are singletons, and roughly two thirds rests with the top ten. In germline, CDR1 is GTSNPN, CDR2 SVGIG (reference sequence). The V segment lost 2 bases and the J segment 4 bases; nucleotides outside the gene matches: 6. The CDR3 is 14 residues long. V usage is TRBV30 and J usage is TRBJ2-7; the match to TRBD2 covers 9 bases. The receptor was derived from a human donor in good health (CMV status not recorded). Some clones in this sample may be carry-over from other donors' samples. This specimen was CD8+ T cells from cultured PBMCs, taken from culture after CMV antigen stimulation. This CDR3 is CAWSKGGGAYEQYF. The CDR3 DNA sequence: TGTGCCTGGAGTAAAGGCGGGGGGGCGTACGAGCAGTACTTC. Full variable domain (missing parts from reference TRBV30 and TRBJ2-7): SQTIHQWPATLVQPVGSPLSLECTVEGTSNPNLYWYRQAAGRGLQLLFYSVGIGQISSEVPQNLSASRPQDRQFILSSKKLLLSDSGFYLCAWSKGGGAYEQYFGPGTRLTVT.